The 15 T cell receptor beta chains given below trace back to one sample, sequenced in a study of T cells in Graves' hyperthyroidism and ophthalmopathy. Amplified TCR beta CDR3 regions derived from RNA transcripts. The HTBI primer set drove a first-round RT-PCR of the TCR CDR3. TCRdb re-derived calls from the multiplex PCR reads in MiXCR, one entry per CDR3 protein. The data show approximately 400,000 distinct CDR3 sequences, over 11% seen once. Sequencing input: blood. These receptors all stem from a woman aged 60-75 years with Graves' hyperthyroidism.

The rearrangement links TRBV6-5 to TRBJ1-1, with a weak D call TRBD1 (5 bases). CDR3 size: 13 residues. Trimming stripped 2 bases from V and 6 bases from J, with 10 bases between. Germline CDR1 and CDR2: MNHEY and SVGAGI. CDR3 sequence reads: CASSYQGRSEAFF. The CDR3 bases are TGTGCCAGCAGTTACCAGGGAAGGTCTGAAGCTTTCTTT.

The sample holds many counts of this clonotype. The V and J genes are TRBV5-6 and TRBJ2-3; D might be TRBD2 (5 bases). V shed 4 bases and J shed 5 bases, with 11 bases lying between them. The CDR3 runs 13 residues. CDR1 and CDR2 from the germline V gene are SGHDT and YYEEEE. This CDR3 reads CASSAFTRDTQYF. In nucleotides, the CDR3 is TGTGCCAGCAGCGCTTTCACTAGAGATACGCAGTATTTT.

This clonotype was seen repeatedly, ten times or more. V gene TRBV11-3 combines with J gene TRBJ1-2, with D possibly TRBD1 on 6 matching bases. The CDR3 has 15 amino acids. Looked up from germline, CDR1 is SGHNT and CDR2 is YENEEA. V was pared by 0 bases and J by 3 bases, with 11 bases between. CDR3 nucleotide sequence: TGTGCCAGCAGCTTAGAAGAGGCAGGGGACTATGGCTACACCTTC. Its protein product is CASSLEEAGDYGYTF. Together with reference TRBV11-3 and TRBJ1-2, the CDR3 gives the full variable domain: EAGVVQSPRYKIIEKKQPVAFWCNPISGHNTLYWYLQNLGQGPELLIRYENEEAVDDSQLPKDRFSAERLKGVDSTLKIQPAELGDSAVYLCASSLEEAGDYGYTFGSGTRLTVV.

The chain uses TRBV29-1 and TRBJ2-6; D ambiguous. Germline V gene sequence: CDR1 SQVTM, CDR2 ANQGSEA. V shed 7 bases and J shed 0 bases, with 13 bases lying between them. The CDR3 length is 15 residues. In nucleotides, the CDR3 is TGCAGCGGGATATTCGACGGCTCTGGGGCCAACGTCCTGACTTTC. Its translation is CSGIFDGSGANVLTF.

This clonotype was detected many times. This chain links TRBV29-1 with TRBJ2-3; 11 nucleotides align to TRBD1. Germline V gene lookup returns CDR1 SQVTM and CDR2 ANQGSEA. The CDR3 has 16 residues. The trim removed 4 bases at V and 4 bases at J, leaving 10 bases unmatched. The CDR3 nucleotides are TGCAGCGTTGTCCCCCTCTGGACAGGGGGCGCAGATACGCAGTATTTT. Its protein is CSVVPLWTGGADTQYF.

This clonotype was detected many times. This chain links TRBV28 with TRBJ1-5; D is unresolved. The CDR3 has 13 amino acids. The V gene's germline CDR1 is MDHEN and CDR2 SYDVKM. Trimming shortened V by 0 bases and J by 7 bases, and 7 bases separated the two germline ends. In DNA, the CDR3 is TGTGCCAGCAGTTTATGGGCGGGGCAGCCCCAGCATTTT. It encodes CASSLWAGQPQHF.

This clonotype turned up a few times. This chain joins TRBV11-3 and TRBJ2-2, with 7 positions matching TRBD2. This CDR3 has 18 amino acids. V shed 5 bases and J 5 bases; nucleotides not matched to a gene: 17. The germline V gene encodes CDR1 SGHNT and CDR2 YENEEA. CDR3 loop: CASSVTGWGGSGTGELFF. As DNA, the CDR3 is TGTGCCAGCAGCGTAACCGGGTGGGGCGGGAGCGGAACCGGGGAGCTGTTTTTT.

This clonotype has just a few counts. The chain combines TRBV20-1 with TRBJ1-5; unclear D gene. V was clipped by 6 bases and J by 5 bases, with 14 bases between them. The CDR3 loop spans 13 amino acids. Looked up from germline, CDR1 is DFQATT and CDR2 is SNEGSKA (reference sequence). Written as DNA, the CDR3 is TGCAGTGCAACGGACTTTGGGGATCAGCCCCAGCATTTT. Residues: CSATDFGDQPQHF.

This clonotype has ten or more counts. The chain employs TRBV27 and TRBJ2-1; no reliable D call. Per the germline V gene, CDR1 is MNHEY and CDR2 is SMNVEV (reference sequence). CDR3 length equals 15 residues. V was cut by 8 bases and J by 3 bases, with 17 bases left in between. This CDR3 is CASGTNPTSYNEQFF. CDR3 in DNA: TGTGCCAGCGGTACTAATCCGACAAGCTACAATGAGCAGTTCTTC.

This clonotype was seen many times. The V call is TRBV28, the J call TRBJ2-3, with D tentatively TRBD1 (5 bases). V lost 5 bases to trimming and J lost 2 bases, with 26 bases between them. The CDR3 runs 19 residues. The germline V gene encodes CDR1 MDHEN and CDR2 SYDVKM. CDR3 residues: CASSPTVRGAFKTTDTQYF. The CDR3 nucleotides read TGTGCCAGCAGTCCTACTGTTAGGGGCGCGTTCAAAACCACAGATACGCAGTATTTT.

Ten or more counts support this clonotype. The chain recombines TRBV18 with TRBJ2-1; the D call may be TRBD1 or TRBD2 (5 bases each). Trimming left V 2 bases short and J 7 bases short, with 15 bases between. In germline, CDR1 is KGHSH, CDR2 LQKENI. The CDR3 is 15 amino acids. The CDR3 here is CASSPLRGAWNEQFF. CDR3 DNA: TGTGCCAGCTCACCATTGAGAGGGGCTTGGAATGAGCAGTTCTTC.

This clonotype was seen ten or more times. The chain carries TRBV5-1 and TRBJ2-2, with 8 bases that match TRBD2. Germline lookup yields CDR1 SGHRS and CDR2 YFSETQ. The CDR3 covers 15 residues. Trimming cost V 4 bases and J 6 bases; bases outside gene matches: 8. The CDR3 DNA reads TGCGCCAGCAGCGCAGGGACTAGAAGGGCCGGGGAGCTGTTTTTT. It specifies CASSAGTRRAGELFF. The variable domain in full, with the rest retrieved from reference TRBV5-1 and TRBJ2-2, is KAGVTQTPRYLIKTRGQQVTLSCSPISGHRSVSWYQQTPGQGLQFLFEYFSETQRNKGNFPGRFSGRQFSNSRSEMNVSTLELGDSALYLCASSAGTRRAGELFFGEGSRLTVL.

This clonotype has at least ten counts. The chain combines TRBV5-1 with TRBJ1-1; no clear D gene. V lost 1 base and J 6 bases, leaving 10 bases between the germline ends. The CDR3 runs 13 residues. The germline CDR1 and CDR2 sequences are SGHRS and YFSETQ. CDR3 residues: CASSLLTNAEAFF. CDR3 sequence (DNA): TGCGCCAGCAGCTTGCTGACCAACGCTGAAGCTTTCTTT.

CDR3 DNA: TGTGCCAGCAGCGTAGGGGGCAGTCTCAATGAGCAGTTCTTC. Its protein product is CASSVGGSLNEQFF. The chain recombines TRBV7-9 with TRBJ2-1; 7 bases match TRBD1. The CDR3 is 14 amino acids. Trimming cost V 5 bases and J 6 bases; bases outside gene matches: 7. Per germline, CDR1 SEHNR and CDR2 FQNEAQ (reference sequence). The whole variable domain, filled in from reference TRBV7-9 and TRBJ2-1, reads DTGVSQNPRHKITKRGQNVTFRCDPISEHNRLYWYRQTLGQGPEFLTYFQNEAQLEKSRLLSDRFSAERPKGSFSTLEIQRTEQGDSAMYLCASSVGGSLNEQFFGPGTRLTVL.

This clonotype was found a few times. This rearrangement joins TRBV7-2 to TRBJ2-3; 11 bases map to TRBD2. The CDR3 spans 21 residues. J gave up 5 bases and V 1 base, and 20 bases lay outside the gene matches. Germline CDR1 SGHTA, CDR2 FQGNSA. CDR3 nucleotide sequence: TGTGCCAGCAGCTTAGAGAGCATAGACTTAGCGGGAGGGCCCTCGGGAGATACGCAGTATTTT. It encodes CASSLESIDLAGGPSGDTQYF.